This is a list of T cell receptor beta chains from one sample in a study of cytomegalovirus exposure and HLA in healthy donors. Generated by immunoSEQ multiplex PCR, the TCRdb table keeps only in-frame clones and is missing some. Of more than 95,000 clones listed, approximately 72% are singletons. Sample: PBMCs. Receptor source: a female donor in good health and CMV-seropositive. The CDR3 runs from the conserved cysteine through the conserved F or W. The D gene is left open where the match is weak. A clone size is listed for some rows: how often the clone was seen (once, few, many), or a class if it is expanded.

V: TRBV7-9; D: TRBD1; size: -; J: TRBJ2-1; DNA: TGTGCCAGCAGACCCAGGGGGACTGAGCAGTTCTTC; CDR3: CASRPRGTEQFF
V: TRBV19; D: -; size: -; J: TRBJ2-7; DNA: TGTGCCAGTAGACCAGGGGCCTTCTCCTACGAGCAGTACTTC; CDR3: CASRPGAFSYEQYF
V: TRBV5-1; D: -; size: -; J: TRBJ2-3; DNA: TGCGCCAGCAGCTTGCCCGGGGATACGCAGTATTTT; CDR3: CASSLPGDTQYF
V: TRBV2; D: TRBD1; size: -; J: TRBJ1-5; DNA: TGTGCCAGCAGGAAAGACAGGGGCCCAAATCAGCCCCAGCATTTT; CDR3: CASRKDRGPNQPQHF
V: TRBV6-6; D: -; size: few; J: TRBJ1-5; DNA: TGTGCCAGCAGTTACCACAGGGTGGGAGATCAGCCCCAGCATTTT; CDR3: CASSYHRVGDQPQHF
V: TRBV9; D: -; size: few; J: TRBJ2-1; DNA: TGTGCCAGCAGCCCCCACGGGAGTAACAATGAGCAGTTCTTC; CDR3: CASSPHGSNNEQFF
V: TRBV11-1; D: TRBD1; size: -; J: TRBJ2-7; DNA: TGTGCCAGCAGCTTAGACCGGACAGGGTTGGGGCAGTACTTC; CDR3: CASSLDRTGLGQYF
V: TRBV30; D: -; size: -; J: TRBJ1-3; DNA: TGTGCCTGGAGTGGGGAAGGGGCAGGGCGCTCTGGAAACACCATATATTTT; CDR3: CAWSGEGAGRSGNTIYF
V: TRBV5-6; D: TRBD2; size: -; J: TRBJ2-3; DNA: TGTGCCAGCAGCTTCGGCGGGAGGCCAGATACGCAGTATTTT; CDR3: CASSFGGRPDTQYF
V: TRBV7-2; D: TRBD2; size: -; J: TRBJ2-7; DNA: TGTGCCAGCAGCTGGTCTCGAGCGGGGGGGCCCCGGGGGCACGAGCAGTACTTC; CDR3: CASSWSRAGGPRGHEQYF
V: TRBV28; D: TRBD2; size: -; J: TRBJ2-1; DNA: TGTGCCAGCAGCAGGACTAGCGGGGGCCTCGAGCAGTTCTTC; CDR3: CASSRTSGGLEQFF
V: TRBV7-9; D: TRBD1; size: -; J: TRBJ1-5; DNA: TGTGCCAGCAGCTTAGGCGGGACAGTCAATCAGCCCCAGCATTTT; CDR3: CASSLGGTVNQPQHF
V: TRBV29-1; D: TRBD2; size: -; J: TRBJ2-1; DNA: TGCAGCGTTGAAGAGTCCAGCGGGGGTCCCTCCTACAATGAGCAGTTCTTC; CDR3: CSVEESSGGPSYNEQFF
V: TRBV6-5; D: TRBD2; size: few; J: TRBJ2-7; DNA: TGTGCCAGCAACCCCCTAGGGGAGCGGGACCGAGAGCAGTACTTC; CDR3: CASNPLGERDREQYF
V: TRBV18; D: -; size: few; J: TRBJ2-4; DNA: TGTGCCAGCTCACAGGGGGCCAAAAACATTCAGTACTTC; CDR3: CASSQGAKNIQYF